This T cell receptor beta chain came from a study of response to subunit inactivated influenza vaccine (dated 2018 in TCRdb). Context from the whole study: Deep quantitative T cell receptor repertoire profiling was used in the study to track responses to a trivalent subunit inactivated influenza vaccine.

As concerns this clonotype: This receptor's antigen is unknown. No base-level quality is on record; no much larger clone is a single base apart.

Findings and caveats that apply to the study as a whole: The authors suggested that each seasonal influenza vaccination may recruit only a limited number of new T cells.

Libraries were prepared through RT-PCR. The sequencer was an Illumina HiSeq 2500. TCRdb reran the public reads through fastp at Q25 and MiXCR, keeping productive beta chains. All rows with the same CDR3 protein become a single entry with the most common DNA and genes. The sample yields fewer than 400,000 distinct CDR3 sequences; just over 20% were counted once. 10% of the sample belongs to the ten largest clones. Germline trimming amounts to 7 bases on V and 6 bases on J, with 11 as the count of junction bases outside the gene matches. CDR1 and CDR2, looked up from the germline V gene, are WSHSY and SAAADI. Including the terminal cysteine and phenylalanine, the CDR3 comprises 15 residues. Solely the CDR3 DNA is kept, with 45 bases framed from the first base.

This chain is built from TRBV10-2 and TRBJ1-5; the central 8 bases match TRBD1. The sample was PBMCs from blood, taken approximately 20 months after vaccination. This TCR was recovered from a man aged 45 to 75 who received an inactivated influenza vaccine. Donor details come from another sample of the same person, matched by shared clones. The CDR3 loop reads CASTGQGGKSQPQHF. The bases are TGCGCCAGCACTGGACAGGGCGGGAAATCTCAGCCCCAGCATTTT.